This paragraph reports one TCR beta chain. Its antigen is unknown. Base quality data are lacking; no much larger clone is found one base away. Whole blood was collected in K2EDTA tubes by collaborating institutions according to the institutions' own protocols. For TCRbeta analysis, collaborator samples were shipped as frozen whole blood, as isolated PBMCs, or as DNA extracted from either sample type. This sample is part of a study of blood T cell repertoires in COVID-19 (dated by TCRdb to about 2020). Turning to the overall study: The collaborator samples originated in the United States, Italy and Spain and spanned the acute and convalescent phases of COVID-19. The prospective study material was composed of cDNA or gDNA derived from T cells, B-cell-depleted T cells, or PBMCs. Deeply sampled blood TCRbeta repertoires from subjects exposed to, actively infected with, or recovered from COVID-19 were included in the dataset. Sample metadata almost always included a de-identified subject ID, COVID-19 status, age in years and sex. The repertoires were released in a freely available public database intended as a resource for research on the immune response to SARS-CoV-2. Where available, HLA class I and class II types were obtained from metadata supplied by the sample provider rather than from assay-based typing. The samples were drawn from two sources: the first 160 participants of the ongoing ImmuneRACE study, and approximately 1,300 subjects contributed by 6 global collaborators.

Study-wide findings and limitations: How much clinical and demographic metadata was included differed by source and by participant, and the metadata was provided uncurated.

TCRbeta CDR3 regions were amplified from genomic DNA using the immunoSEQ Assay, a bias-controlled multiplex PCR. The authors processed their data as follows. The number of nucleated cells in each sample was estimated by amplification of reference gene primers within the assay. To quantify the absolute abundance of each unique TCRbeta CDR3 rearrangement, sequence reads were collapsed and filtered. For each sample, productive Simpson clonality was calculated as the square root of Simpson's diversity index across productive rearrangements. TCRdb stores this immuneACCESS table with in-frame sequences only. Part of the clones is absent; in the studies checked, under half of the shortfall reflects unresolved V genes, and no reason is known for the rest. V and J calls and clone size are given by that table; D and trimming were obtained from the DNA. This sample has more than 25,000 clones in its table, and approximately 88% of those were observed once. Around 0.55% of the sample goes to the ten largest clones.

The TCR comes from a woman in her thirties or forties with active or convalescent COVID-19. Sequenced sample: peripheral blood.

The DNA sequence follows: TGTGCCAGTAGAGACAGTGGGACTTATGGCTACACCTTC. It translates to CASRDSGTYGYTF. This receptor chain uses TRBV19 and TRBJ1-2; perhaps TRBD1 is the D gene, with 5 bases matching. The cysteine opens and the phenylalanine closes a CDR3 of 13 amino acids. The read is trimmed to its CDR3 DNA, 39 bases read in frame from base 1. Between the V and J ends, shortened by 6 bases and 5 bases respectively, the junction contains 13 bases. CDR1 and CDR2, per the germline V gene (reference sequence), are LNHDA and SQIVND.